This TCR beta chain emerged from a study of T-cell memory formation after mild COVID-19. Study context: There were largely donor-specific TCR clusters.

Losses at the gene ends were 5 bases for V and 5 bases for J; bases not matched to a gene: 7. CDR3 length: 14 residues. TCRdb fed the 5' RACE reads into MiXCR, producing one record per CDR3 protein. In the table there are fewer than 450,000 distinct CDR3 sequences, 20% to 25% of which are singletons. The V call is TRBV12-3 or TRBV12-4, the J call TRBJ1-1; TRBD1 matches 8 bases. The clonotype was recovered from an adult woman who had mild COVID-19 (a few samples of this study predate the infection). Cell type and time point are not known. The material sequenced was PBMCs or a T cell subset sorted from them (not recorded which). DNA of the CDR3: TGTGCCAGCAGTGATCAGGGGGCGAGGACTGAAGCTTTCTTT. Amino acids: CASSDQGARTEAFF.